Shown below are 15 T cell receptor beta chains from a single sample sequenced in a study of T cell responses to AZD1222 COVID-19 vaccine. Method: immunoSEQ multiplex PCR; TCRdb's copy keeps in-frame clones and lacks some. This table has 150,000 to 200,000 clones, about 91% appearing once. Sequencing was performed on peripheral blood, taken 28 days after the second AZD1222 dose. These receptors came from an adult who received the AZD1222 COVID-19 vaccine.

On this clone: Germline and junction disagree at one end, which may indicate a read error. The J gene is TRBJ1-5, the V gene TRBV28; perhaps TRBD1 as D (5 bases). CDR3 length: 14 amino acids. The germline V gene has CDR1 MDHEN and CDR2 SYDVKM. As DNA, the CDR3 is TGTGCCAGCAGGGACACCTTAAGCAGTCAGCCCCAGCATTTT. As protein: CASRDTLSSQPQHF.

V and J are TRBV7-8 and TRBJ2-4, with D hard to call. Germline CDR1 reads SGHVS; CDR2 reads FQNEAQ. This CDR3 region has 14 residues. Between the trimmed V and J ends, which lost 5 bases and 0 bases, there was a span of 8 bases. The CDR3 sequence is CASSHRIAKNIQYF. The DNA for the CDR3 is TGTGCCAGCAGCCATAGAATAGCCAAAAACATTCAGTACTTC. Full variable domain (rest looked up from reference TRBV7-8 and TRBJ2-4): GAGVSQSPRYKVAKRGQDVALRCDPISGHVSLFWYQQALGQGPEFLTYFQNEAQLDKSGLPSDRFFAERPEGSVSTLKIQRTQQEDSAVYLCASSHRIAKNIQYFGAGTRLSVL.

In DNA form, the CDR3 reads TGCGCCAGCAGCCAAGGGCACGTAGCGGCGGAGACCCAGTACTTC. It translates to CASSQGHVAAETQYF. V usage is TRBV4-1 and J usage is TRBJ2-5; D is perhaps TRBD2 (6 bases). This CDR3 contains 15 residues. The V end was cut by 1 base, the J end by 5 bases, with 14 bases between. Germline CDR1 is MGHRA and CDR2 is YSYEKL.

J is TRBJ1-4 and V is TRBV7-6; 9 nucleotides agree with TRBD1. CDR1 SGHVS and CDR2 FNYEAQ come from the germline V gene. V trimming: 1 base; J trimming: 0 bases; junction bases outside the gene matches: 12. CDR3 length: 20 residues. The CDR3 region has the DNA TGTGCCAGCAGCTTAGAGGGGGGAGGGACAGGGATCGCAACTAATGAAAAACTGTTTTTT. Translated, it gives CASSLEGGGTGIATNEKLFF.

This chain joins TRBV27 and TRBJ2-1, with D possibly matching TRBD2 (7 bases). V gave up 10 bases and J gave up 2 bases, with 21 bases separating them. In germline, CDR1 is MNHEY, CDR2 SMNVEV (reference sequence). CDR3 size: 16 residues. Written as DNA, the CDR3 is TGTGCCACCCAGGGGAGGGGGGGGATCGCCTACAATGAGCAGTTCTTC. Translation gives CATQGRGGIAYNEQFF.

In nucleotides, the CDR3 is TGTGCCAGCAGCTTTAAATCGCAGGGTCATACATATGGCTACACCTTC. Its protein product is CASSFKSQGHTYGYTF. The V gene is TRBV5-6, the J gene TRBJ1-2; tentatively, D is TRBD1 (5 bases). Germline V CDR1 and CDR2: SGHDT, YYEEEE. The CDR3 extends over 16 amino acids. V lost 2 bases, J lost 5 bases, and 19 bases lay in between.

J is TRBJ2-1 and V is TRBV4-3; D not certain. Trimming stripped 0 bases from V and 2 bases from J, with 11 bases between. This CDR3 has 16 amino acids. Looked up from germline, CDR1 is LGHNA and CDR2 is YSLEER. The CDR3: CASSQDLERPYNEQFF. DNA for the CDR3: TGCGCCAGCAGCCAAGATTTGGAGCGCCCCTACAATGAGCAGTTCTTC.

The rearrangement uses TRBV6-1 and TRBJ2-6; D gene ambiguous. The CDR3 sequence is 16 residues long. Germline V gene sequence: CDR1 MNHNS, CDR2 SASEGT. The germline V and J ends were trimmed by 3 bases and 1 base, with 10 bases remaining between them. CDR3 region: CASSERSLSGANVLTF. CDR3 nucleotides: TGTGCCAGCAGTGAGAGGAGCCTATCTGGGGCCAACGTCCTGACTTTC.

This chain links TRBV6-5 with TRBJ2-3; 9 bases are a match to TRBD2. CDR1 MNHEY and CDR2 SVGAGI come from the germline V gene. The CDR3 consists of 16 residues. V dropped 0 bases and J dropped 4; count of bases not matched to a gene: 5. The CDR3 spells CASSYSSLAGSDTQYF. In DNA form, the CDR3 reads TGTGCCAGCAGTTACTCGTCCCTAGCGGGATCAGATACGCAGTATTTT.

The chain combines TRBV21-1 with TRBJ2-7; TRBD1 is the table's D call and was not checked against the DNA. TRBV21-1 is tagged as a pseudogene. The CDR3 is 19 residues long. The CDR3 DNA follows: TGTGCCAGCAGCAAAGTCCCGGACAGGGGAGGTAAAATGAGCTACGAGCAGTACTTC. Its translation is CASSKVPDRGGKMSYEQYF.

V is TRBV9 and J is TRBJ2-7; 7 nucleotides line up with TRBD2. The CDR3 consists of 16 residues. V lost 2 bases to trimming and J lost 5 bases; unmatched junction nucleotides: 13. Germline CDR1 SGDLS, CDR2 YYNGEE. CDR3 sequence reads: CASSVRGGEGTNEQYF. The CDR3 bases are TGTGCCAGCAGCGTTCGGGGAGGGGAAGGTACGAACGAGCAGTACTTC.

The gene calls are TRBV20-1 and TRBJ1-5; 7 bases line up with TRBD1. The CDR3 sequence is 14 residues long. Germline V CDR1 and CDR2: DFQATT, SNEGSKA (reference sequence). Trimming took 3 bases from V and 3 from J; bases not matched to a gene: 5. CDR3 DNA sequence: TGCAGTGCTAGTAGGGGACAGCTCAATCAGCCCCAGCATTTT. Amino acids: CSASRGQLNQPQHF.

V gene TRBV2 combines with J gene TRBJ2-7; D is perhaps TRBD2 (5 bases). The CDR3 contains 14 residues. Between the trimmed V and J ends, which lost 3 bases and 0 bases, there was a span of 9 bases. Per the germline V gene, CDR1 is SNHLY and CDR2 is FYNNEI. The CDR3 DNA follows: TGTGCCAGCAGTGACGGGGAAGTCTCCTACGAGCAGTACTTC. As protein: CASSDGEVSYEQYF.

The CDR3 nucleotides read TGTGCCACCAGCACGGGAAATCAGCCCCAGCATTTT. It yields the protein CATSTGNQPQHF. The chain links TRBV15 to TRBJ1-5; D is ambiguous. Trimming removed 4 bases from V and 4 bases from J, with 5 bases in between. The CDR3 runs to 12 residues. Per germline, CDR1 LNHNV and CDR2 YYDKDF (reference sequence).

This clone occurred once. This chain links TRBV28 with TRBJ1-3; no clear D. Germline lookup yields CDR1 MDHEN and CDR2 SYDVKM. The CDR3 has 16 residues. The germline V and J ends were trimmed by 6 bases and 4 bases, with 19 bases remaining between them. CDR3 coding DNA: TGTGCCAGCAGCCCGACCCACGGGATTCTCGGAAACACCATATATTTT. Its translation: CASSPTHGILGNTIYF.